The present entry profiles one T cell receptor beta chain with its context. The data derive from a study of cytomegalovirus exposure and HLA in healthy donors. CDR3 length: 14 residues. V lost 10 bases, J lost 4 bases, and 9 bases stayed unmatched. Looked up from germline, CDR1 is SNHLY and CDR2 is FYNNEI. The PCR contained 60 Vbeta and 13 Jbeta primers. Repertoires were generated with immunoSEQ multiplex PCR, while TCRdb's copy carries only in-frame clones and drops some. The sample contains 100,000 to 150,000 clones, 81% of which appear only once. The rearrangement uses TRBV2 and TRBJ1-2, with 10 bases identical to TRBD1. The sequenced sample consisted of PBMCs. This TCR derives from a man between 18 and 29 years old in good health and CMV-seronegative. In DNA form, the CDR3 reads TGTGCCATCGTCTGGACAGGGGGTTCCTATGGCTACACCTTC. Its protein is CAIVWTGGSYGYTF. Supplemented by reference TRBV2 and TRBJ1-2, the full variable domain reads EPEVTQTPSHQVTQMGQEVILRCVPISNHLYFYWYRQILGQKVEFLVSFYNNEISEKSEIFDDQFSVERPDGSNFTLKIRSTKLEDSAMYFCAIVWTGGSYGYTFGSGTRLTVV.